This is a list of T cell receptor beta chains from one sample in a study of blood T cells in healthy people across ages. TCRdb redid the calling of the 5' RACE reads with MiXCR, one entry per CDR3 protein. Of roughly 1,300,000 distinct CDR3 sequences in the sample, almost 60% were seen once. Sequenced: blood. The receptors stem from a man aged 18 to 29 in good health. The CDR3 runs from the conserved cysteine through the conserved F or W. The order of the fields is V gene, J gene, clone size, D gene, CDR3 DNA, CDR3 protein. D genes are given only for firm matches. Size tells how often a clone was seen (once, few, many) or the class of an expanded clone, and some rows leave it out.

TRBV5-1	TRBJ1-2	-	TRBD1	TGCGCCAGCAGCGCAAACCGGGACAGGGAAAACTATGGCTACACCTTC	CASSANRDRENYGYTF
TRBV12-3/TRBV12-4	TRBJ2-1	-	TRBD1	TGTGCCAGCAGTTTCCTACACAACAGGGGGCAAGTTAACAATGAGCAGTTCTTC	CASSFLHNRGQVNNEQFF
TRBV20-1	TRBJ2-2	-	-	TGCAGTGCTCACTCGGGGAGTGTAACCGGGGAGCTGTTTTTT	CSAHSGSVTGELFF
TRBV4-1	TRBJ2-1	-	-	TGCGCCAGCAGCCAAGAACCCCAGGGATTTCTCAATGAGCAGTTCTTC	CASSQEPQGFLNEQFF
TRBV13	TRBJ2-1	-	-	TGTGCCAACAGCCTCACCGGCTCCTACAATGAGCAGTTCTTC	CANSLTGSYNEQFF
TRBV12-3/TRBV12-4	TRBJ2-5	-	TRBD1	TGTGCCAGCAGTTCGGGACAGTGGGAGACCCAGTACTTC	CASSSGQWETQYF
TRBV25-1	TRBJ1-6	-	TRBD1	TGTGCCAGCAGCCCTCAGGGGGTAGGATCACCCCTCCACTTT	CASSPQGVGSPLHF
TRBV4-1	TRBJ2-2	-	-	TGCGCCGGCAGAAGAGGTGGGGAGCTGTTTTTT	CAGRRGGELFF
TRBV29-1	TRBJ2-1	few	-	TGCAGCGTTGTCACCGCGAATGAGCAGTTCTTC	CSVVTANEQFF
TRBV6-5	TRBJ1-5	once	-	TGTGCCAGCAGTGACGTCCAAAATCAGCCCCAGCATTTT	CASSDVQNQPQHF
TRBV6-1	TRBJ1-6	-	TRBD1	TGTGCCAGCAGTACCCGGGACAGCGTTAATTCACCCCTCCACTTT	CASSTRDSVNSPLHF
TRBV15	TRBJ1-1	once	-	TGTGCCACCAGCAGAGATGCCCAAGGGGACACTGAAGCTTTCTTT	CATSRDAQGDTEAFF
TRBV7-9	TRBJ2-7	-	TRBD2	TGTGCCAGCGCATCGGGACTAGCGAGCTACGAGCAGTACTTC	CASASGLASYEQYF
TRBV11-2	TRBJ2-1	-	-	TGTGCCAGCAGTCCCAGCGGACTACCCAATGAGCAGTTCTTC	CASSPSGLPNEQFF
TRBV7-9	TRBJ2-7	-	-	TGTGCCAGCAGCTGCCCCGGGGCCGATTACGAGCAGTACTTC	CASSCPGADYEQYF
TRBV29-1	TRBJ2-1	-	-	TGCAGCGTTGACGGGACCTCGCGGACCCAGGACGCCTACAATGAGCAGTTCTTC	CSVDGTSRTQDAYNEQFF
TRBV4-1	TRBJ1-1	-	-	TGCGCCAGCAGCCCCAGGGAGACGGATCGTACTGAAGCTTTCTTT	CASSPRETDRTEAFF
TRBV7-2	TRBJ2-5	-	TRBD2	TGTGCCAGCAGCCCAGGGGGACTAGCGGGGGGGCTAGAGACCCAGTACTTC	CASSPGGLAGGLETQYF
TRBV7-2	TRBJ2-5	-	-	TGTGCCAGCACCGTTAAAGAGACCCAGTACTTC	CASTVKETQYF
TRBV6-5	TRBJ2-5	-	-	TGTGCCAACAGAACCCCAGGGGTAGAGACCCAGTACTTC	CANRTPGVETQYF
TRBV29-1	TRBJ2-1	few	-	TGCAGCGTCACTAGGACTGGGCACGGGGGTCCCCTCTACAATGAGCAGTTCTTC	CSVTRTGHGGPLYNEQFF
TRBV6-2/TRBV6-3	TRBJ1-2	-	-	TGTGCCAGCAGGCCCCCGGGGCGGGATGGCTACACCTTC	CASRPPGRDGYTF
TRBV28	TRBJ1-2	-	-	TGTGCCAGCAGTTTATCGGTAGGGGGGACCCACTATGGCTACACCTTC	CASSLSVGGTHYGYTF
TRBV10-3	TRBJ1-6	-	-	TGTGCCATCAGCCTTGGTCTGCCCGAGGAGTATTCACCCCTCCACTTT	CAISLGLPEEYSPLHF
TRBV7-2	TRBJ1-2	-	TRBD1	TGTGCCAGCAGCATGGGGACAGGATCAGCTAACTATGGCTACACCTTC	CASSMGTGSANYGYTF
TRBV6-5	TRBJ2-1	few	TRBD2	TGTGCCAGCAGTGGGGGGGGTTATGAGCAGTTCTTC	CASSGGGYEQFF
TRBV7-9	TRBJ2-1	few	-	TGTGCCAGCAGCCAGTTAAGGGCTAGCGCCTACAATGAGCAGTTCTTC	CASSQLRASAYNEQFF
TRBV29-1	TRBJ1-4	few	TRBD1	TGCAGCGTTAGTGACAGGGCCGGTGAAAAACTGTTTTTT	CSVSDRAGEKLFF
TRBV6-1	TRBJ1-6	-	-	TGTGCCAGCAGCCTCTTCCGGGTTACCTCCGATAATTCACCCCTCCACTTT	CASSLFRVTSDNSPLHF
TRBV7-9	TRBJ1-4	-	-	TGTGCCAGCAGCTTAAGCGACTCGTGGGAAAAACTGTTTTTT	CASSLSDSWEKLFF
TRBV4-1	TRBJ2-3	few	-	TGCGCCAGCAGCCAGGTTTCCAGGGCCACAGATACGCAGTATTTT	CASSQVSRATDTQYF
TRBV27	TRBJ2-1	-	-	TGTGCCAGCTCCCCTACCGGGACAAGGTACGAGCGGTTCTTC	CASSPTGTRYERFF
TRBV28	TRBJ2-3	-	-	TGTGCCAGCAGTTTAGTACGGGAAGGGGCAGATACGCAGTATTTT	CASSLVREGADTQYF
TRBV20-1	TRBJ2-3	-	TRBD2	TGCAGTGCTAGATCTAGCGGGGGCGCTGTAGATACGCAGTATTTT	CSARSSGGAVDTQYF
TRBV4-2	TRBJ1-5	few	TRBD1	TGTGCCAGCAGCCAGGACAGGGGTTATCAGCCCCAGCATTTT	CASSQDRGYQPQHF
TRBV27	TRBJ2-3	-	-	TGTGCCATAGGCGTAGATACGCAGTATTTT	CAIGVDTQYF
TRBV2	TRBJ1-2	-	-	TGTGCCAGCAGTTACCGGGACAACGATTGGAACTATGGCTACACCTTC	CASSYRDNDWNYGYTF
TRBV20-1	TRBJ1-1	few	-	TGCAGTGCTAAGGATAGAGGACTGATGAACACTGAAGCTTTCTTT	CSAKDRGLMNTEAFF
TRBV28	TRBJ2-7	-	-	TGTGCCAGCAGTACCCCCAAAATCCGGGCTCCCTACGAGCAGTACTTC	CASSTPKIRAPYEQYF
TRBV29-1	TRBJ2-5	-	-	TGCAGCGTTGAGAGTTTCAATAGAGAGACCCAGTACTTC	CSVESFNRETQYF
TRBV6-5	TRBJ1-1	-	TRBD1	TGTGCCGGCAGTTACTCGCAACAGACAGGGTATACTGAAGCTTTCTTT	CAGSYSQQTGYTEAFF
TRBV7-2	TRBJ2-4	-	TRBD2	TGTGCCAGCAGCCTGACTAGCGGGAGCCCCCAATTAGCCAAAAACATTCAGTACTTC	CASSLTSGSPQLAKNIQYF
TRBV3-1	TRBJ2-7	few	TRBD1	TGTGCCAGCAGCCAAGATCGACAGGGGGGGTTCTACGAGCAGTACTTC	CASSQDRQGGFYEQYF
TRBV7-6	TRBJ2-1	once	-	TGTGCCAGCAGCTGGAGAGGGGACCTGAACAATGAGCAGTTCTTC	CASSWRGDLNNEQFF
TRBV7-9	TRBJ2-1	-	TRBD2	TGTGCCAGCAGCGGAAGACTAGCGGGAGGCTCCTACAATGAGCAGTTCTTC	CASSGRLAGGSYNEQFF
TRBV20-1	TRBJ2-1	once	-	TGCAGTGCTTTCTGGGGTGAGCAGTTCTTC	CSAFWGEQFF
TRBV7-6	TRBJ2-7	once	-	TGTGCCAGCAGCTTAGCGTTCGGCAGAAAACCCCCCTACGAGCAGTACTTC	CASSLAFGRKPPYEQYF
TRBV24-1	TRBJ2-3	-	TRBD2	TGTGCCACCAGTCTTAGCGGGGGGCTCACAGATACGCAGTATTTT	CATSLSGGLTDTQYF
TRBV11-2	TRBJ1-1	-	-	TGTGCCAGCAGCTTAGTGGGGGATAGAGCCTACGGTGAAGCTTTCTTT	CASSLVGDRAYGEAFF
TRBV12-3/TRBV12-4	TRBJ1-1	many	-	TGTGCCAGCAGTTTACAGGGGTCCACTGAAGCTTTCTTT	CASSLQGSTEAFF
TRBV3-1	TRBJ2-1	few	-	TGTGCCAGCAGCCAAGTTTACAGCTCCTACAATGAGCAGTTCTTC	CASSQVYSSYNEQFF
TRBV7-2	TRBJ2-2	-	-	TGTGCCAGCAGGCCTACCTTGGGGGAGCTGTTTTTT	CASRPTLGELFF
TRBV6-1	TRBJ2-7	-	-	TGTGCCAGCAGTGCCACCGGGCCATCCTACGAGCAGTACTTC	CASSATGPSYEQYF
TRBV4-1	TRBJ1-2	-	-	TGCGCCAGCAGCCAAGGGGTCAGGGGCCCACATGGCTACACCTTC	CASSQGVRGPHGYTF
TRBV9	TRBJ2-3	-	-	TGTGCCAGCAGCGAGAGGACAGGACTAAACTCAGATACACAGTATTTT	CASSERTGLNSDTQYF